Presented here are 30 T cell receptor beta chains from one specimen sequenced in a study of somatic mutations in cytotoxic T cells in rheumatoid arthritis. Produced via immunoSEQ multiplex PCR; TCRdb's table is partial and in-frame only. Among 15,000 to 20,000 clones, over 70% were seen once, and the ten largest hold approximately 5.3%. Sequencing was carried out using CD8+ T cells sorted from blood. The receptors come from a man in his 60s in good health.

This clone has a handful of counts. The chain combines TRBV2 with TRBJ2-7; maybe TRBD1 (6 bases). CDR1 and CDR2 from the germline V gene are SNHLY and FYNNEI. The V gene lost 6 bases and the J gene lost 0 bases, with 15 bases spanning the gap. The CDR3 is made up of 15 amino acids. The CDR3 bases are TGTGCCAGCAGGTCTCCGGGACAAACCTCCTACGAGCAGTACTTC. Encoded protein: CASRSPGQTSYEQYF.

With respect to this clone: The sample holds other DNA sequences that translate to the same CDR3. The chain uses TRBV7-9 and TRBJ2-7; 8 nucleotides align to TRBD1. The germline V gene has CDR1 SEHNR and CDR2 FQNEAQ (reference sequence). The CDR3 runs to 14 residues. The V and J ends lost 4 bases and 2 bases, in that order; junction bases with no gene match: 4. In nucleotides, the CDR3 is TGTGCCAGCAGCTCCCCGGGACAGGCCTACGAGCAGTACTTC. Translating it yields CASSSPGQAYEQYF.

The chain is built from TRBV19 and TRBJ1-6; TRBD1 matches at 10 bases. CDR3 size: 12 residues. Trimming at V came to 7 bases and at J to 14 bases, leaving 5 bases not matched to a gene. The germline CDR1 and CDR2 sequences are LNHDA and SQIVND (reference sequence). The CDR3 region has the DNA TGTGCCAGTATGACAGGGGGCCGGACCCTCCACTTT. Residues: CASMTGGRTLHF.

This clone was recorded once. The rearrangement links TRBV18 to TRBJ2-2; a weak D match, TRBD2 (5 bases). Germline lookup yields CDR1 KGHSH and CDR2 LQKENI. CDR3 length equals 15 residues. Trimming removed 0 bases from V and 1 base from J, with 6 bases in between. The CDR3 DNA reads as TGTGCCAGCTCACCACCCGGACTGAACACCGGGGAGCTGTTTTTT. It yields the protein CASSPPGLNTGELFF.

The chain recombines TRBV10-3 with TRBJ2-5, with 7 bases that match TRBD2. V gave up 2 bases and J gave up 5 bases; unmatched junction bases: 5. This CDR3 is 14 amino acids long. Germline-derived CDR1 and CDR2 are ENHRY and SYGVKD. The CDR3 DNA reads TGTGCCATCAGTGAGGGGGGGGTTGGGGAGACCCAGTACTTC. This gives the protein CAISEGGVGETQYF.

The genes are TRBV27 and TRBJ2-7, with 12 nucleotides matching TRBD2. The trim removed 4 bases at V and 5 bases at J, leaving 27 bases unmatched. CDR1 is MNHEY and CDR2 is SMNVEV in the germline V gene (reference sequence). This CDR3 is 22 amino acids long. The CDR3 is CASSSPPGLAQLRLAGVNEQYF. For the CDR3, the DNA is TGTGCCAGCAGTTCCCCGCCGGGACTTGCACAGCTCCGACTAGCGGGAGTCAACGAGCAGTACTTC.

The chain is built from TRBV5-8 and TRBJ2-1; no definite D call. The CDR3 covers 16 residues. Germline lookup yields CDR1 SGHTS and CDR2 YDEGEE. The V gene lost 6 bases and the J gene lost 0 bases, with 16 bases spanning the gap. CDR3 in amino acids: CASTIPGSSSYNEQFF. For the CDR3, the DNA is TGTGCCAGCACTATACCCGGGTCAAGCTCCTACAATGAGCAGTTCTTC.

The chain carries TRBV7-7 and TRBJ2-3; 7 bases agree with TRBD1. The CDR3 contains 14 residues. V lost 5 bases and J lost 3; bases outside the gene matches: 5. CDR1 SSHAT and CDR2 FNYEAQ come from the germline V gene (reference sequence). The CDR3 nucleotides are TGTGCCAGCAGCGTCACAGGGGATACAGATACGCAGTATTTT. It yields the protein CASSVTGDTDTQYF.

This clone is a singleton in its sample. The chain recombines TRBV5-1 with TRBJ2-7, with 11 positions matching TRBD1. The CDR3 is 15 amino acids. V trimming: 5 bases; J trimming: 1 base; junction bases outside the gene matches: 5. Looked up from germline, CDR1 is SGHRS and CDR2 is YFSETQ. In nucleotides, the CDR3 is TGCGCCAGCAGAGCCGGGACAGGGGGTTCCTACGAGCAGTACTTC. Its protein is CASRAGTGGSYEQYF. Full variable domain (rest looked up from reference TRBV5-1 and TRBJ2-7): KAGVTQTPRYLIKTRGQQVTLSCSPISGHRSVSWYQQTPGQGLQFLFEYFSETQRNKGNFPGRFSGRQFSNSRSEMNVSTLELGDSALYLCASRAGTGGSYEQYFGPGTRLTVT.

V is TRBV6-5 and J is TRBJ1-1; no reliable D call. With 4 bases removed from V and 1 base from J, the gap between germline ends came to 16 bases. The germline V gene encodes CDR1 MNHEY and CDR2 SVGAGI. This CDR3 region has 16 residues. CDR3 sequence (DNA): TGTGCCAGCAGTTGGACGGCGGGAGAGGAGAACACTGAAGCTTTCTTT. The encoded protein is CASSWTAGEENTEAFF.

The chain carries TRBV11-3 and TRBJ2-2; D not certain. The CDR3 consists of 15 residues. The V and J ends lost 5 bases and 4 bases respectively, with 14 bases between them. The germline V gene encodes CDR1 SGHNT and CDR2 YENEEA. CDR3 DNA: TGTGCCAGCAGCCCCCGGTGGTCCCGCACCGGGGAGCTGTTTTTT. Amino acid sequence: CASSPRWSRTGELFF.

In DNA, the CDR3 is TGTGCCAGCAGCTTAAGGGGCAATGTCCCCTACGAGCAGTACTTC. Translating it yields CASSLRGNVPYEQYF. The chain is built from TRBV7-9 and TRBJ2-7, with D possibly TRBD1 on 5 matching bases. Germline-derived CDR1 and CDR2 are SEHNR and FQNEAQ (reference sequence). CDR3 length: 15 residues. V lost 2 bases, J lost 2 bases, and 13 bases lay in between.

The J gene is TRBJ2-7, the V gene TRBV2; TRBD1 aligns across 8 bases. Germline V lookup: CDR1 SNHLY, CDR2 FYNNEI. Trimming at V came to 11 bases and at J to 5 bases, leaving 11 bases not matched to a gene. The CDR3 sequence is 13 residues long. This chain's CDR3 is CASPRGLNNEQYF. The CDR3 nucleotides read TGTGCCTCCCCCAGGGGGCTTAACAACGAGCAGTACTTC.

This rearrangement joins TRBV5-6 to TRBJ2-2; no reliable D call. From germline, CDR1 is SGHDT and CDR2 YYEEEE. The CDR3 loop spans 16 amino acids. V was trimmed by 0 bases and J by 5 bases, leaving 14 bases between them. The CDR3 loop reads CASSLDSNSWTGELFF. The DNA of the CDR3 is TGTGCCAGCAGCTTGGACTCCAATTCATGGACCGGGGAGCTGTTTTTT.

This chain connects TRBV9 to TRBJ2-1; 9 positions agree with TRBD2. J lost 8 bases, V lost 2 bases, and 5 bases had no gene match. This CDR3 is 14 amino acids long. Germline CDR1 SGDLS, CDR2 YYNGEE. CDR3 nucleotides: TGTGCCAGCAGCGTCAGACTAGCGGAAGATGAGCAGTTCTTC. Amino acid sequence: CASSVRLAEDEQFF.

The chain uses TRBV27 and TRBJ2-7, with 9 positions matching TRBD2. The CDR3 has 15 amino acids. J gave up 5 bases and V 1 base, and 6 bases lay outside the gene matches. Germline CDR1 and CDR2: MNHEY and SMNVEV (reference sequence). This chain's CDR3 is CASSLYAGGPNEQYF. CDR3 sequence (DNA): TGTGCCAGCAGTTTATACGCGGGAGGGCCCAACGAGCAGTACTTC.

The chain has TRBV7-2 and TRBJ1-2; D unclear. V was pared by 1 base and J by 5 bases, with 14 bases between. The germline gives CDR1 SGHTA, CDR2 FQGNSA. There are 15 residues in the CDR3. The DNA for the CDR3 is TGTGCCAGCAGCTTAGACAGTACCCAGGCATATGGCTACACCTTC. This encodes CASSLDSTQAYGYTF.

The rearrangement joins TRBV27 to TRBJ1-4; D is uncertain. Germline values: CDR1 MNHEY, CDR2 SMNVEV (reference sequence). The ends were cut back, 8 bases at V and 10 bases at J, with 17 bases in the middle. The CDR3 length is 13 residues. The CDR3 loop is CASRRGAGRKLFF. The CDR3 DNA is TGTGCCAGCCGGCGGGGTGCGGGCCGAAAACTGTTTTTT.

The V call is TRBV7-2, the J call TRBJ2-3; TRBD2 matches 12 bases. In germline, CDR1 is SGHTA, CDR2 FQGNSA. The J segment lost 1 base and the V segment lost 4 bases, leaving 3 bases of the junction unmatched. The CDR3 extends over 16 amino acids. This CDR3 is CASSSSGRAGTDTQYF. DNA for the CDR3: TGTGCCAGCAGCTCTAGCGGGAGGGCGGGCACAGATACGCAGTATTTT.

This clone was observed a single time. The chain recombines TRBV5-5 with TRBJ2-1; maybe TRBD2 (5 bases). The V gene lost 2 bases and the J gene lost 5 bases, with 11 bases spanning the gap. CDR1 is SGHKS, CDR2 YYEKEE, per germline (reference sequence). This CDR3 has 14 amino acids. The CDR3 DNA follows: TGTGCCAGCAGCTTTCGAGCGGAAGACAATGAGCAGTTCTTC. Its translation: CASSFRAEDNEQFF.

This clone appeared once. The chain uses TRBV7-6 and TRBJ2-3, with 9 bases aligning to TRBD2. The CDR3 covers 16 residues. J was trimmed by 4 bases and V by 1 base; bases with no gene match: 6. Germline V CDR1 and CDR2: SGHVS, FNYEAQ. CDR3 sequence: CASSLVAGGPPDTQYF. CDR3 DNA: TGTGCCAGCAGCTTAGTCGCGGGGGGGCCGCCAGATACGCAGTATTTT. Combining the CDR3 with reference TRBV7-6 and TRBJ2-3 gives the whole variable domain GAGVSQSPRYKVTKRGQDVALRCDPISGHVSLYWYRQALGQGPEFLTYFNYEAQQDKSGLPNDRFSAERPEGSISTLTIQRTEQRDSAMYRCASSLVAGGPPDTQYFGPGTRLTVL.

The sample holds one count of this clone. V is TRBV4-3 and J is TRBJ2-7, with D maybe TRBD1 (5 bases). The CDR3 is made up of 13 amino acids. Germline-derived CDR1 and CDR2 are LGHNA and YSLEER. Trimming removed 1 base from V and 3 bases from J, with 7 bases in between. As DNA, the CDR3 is TGCGCCAGCAGCCAAGGGGGCTTCTACGAGCAGTACTTC. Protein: CASSQGGFYEQYF.

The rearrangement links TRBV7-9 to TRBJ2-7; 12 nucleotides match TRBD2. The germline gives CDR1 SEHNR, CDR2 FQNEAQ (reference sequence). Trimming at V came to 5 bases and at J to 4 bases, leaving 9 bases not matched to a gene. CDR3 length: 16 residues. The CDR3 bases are TGTGCCAGCAGCCCCCTAGCGGGGGGGTGGAAGTACGAGCAGTACTTC. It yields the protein CASSPLAGGWKYEQYF.

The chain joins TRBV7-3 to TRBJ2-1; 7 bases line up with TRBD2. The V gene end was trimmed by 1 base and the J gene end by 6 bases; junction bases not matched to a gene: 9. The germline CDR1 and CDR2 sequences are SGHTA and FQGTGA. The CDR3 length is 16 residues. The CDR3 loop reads CASSLSGGSPGNEQFF. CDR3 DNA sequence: TGTGCCAGCAGCTTAAGCGGCGGGAGTCCCGGCAATGAGCAGTTCTTC.

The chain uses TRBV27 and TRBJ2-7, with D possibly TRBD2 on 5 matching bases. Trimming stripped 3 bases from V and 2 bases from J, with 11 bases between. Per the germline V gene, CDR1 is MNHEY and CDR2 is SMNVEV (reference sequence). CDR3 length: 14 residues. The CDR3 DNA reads TGTGCCAGCAGTTTGGTTAGCGCGCCCTACGAGCAGTACTTC. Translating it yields CASSLVSAPYEQYF.

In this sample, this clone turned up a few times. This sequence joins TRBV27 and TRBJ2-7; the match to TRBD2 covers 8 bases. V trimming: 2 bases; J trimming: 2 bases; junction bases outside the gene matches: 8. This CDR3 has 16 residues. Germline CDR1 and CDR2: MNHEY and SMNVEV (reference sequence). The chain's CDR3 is CASSLAQRGTPYEQYF. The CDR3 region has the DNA TGTGCCAGCAGTTTAGCCCAGCGGGGGACCCCCTACGAGCAGTACTTC.

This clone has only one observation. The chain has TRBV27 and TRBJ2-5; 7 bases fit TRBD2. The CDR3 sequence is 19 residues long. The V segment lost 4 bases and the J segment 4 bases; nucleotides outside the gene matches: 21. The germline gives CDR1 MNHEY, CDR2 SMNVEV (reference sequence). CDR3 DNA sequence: TGTGCCAGCAGTTCCGGGCGCAACAAAGCGGGACGGCCGGGAGAGACCCAGTACTTC. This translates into CASSSGRNKAGRPGETQYF.

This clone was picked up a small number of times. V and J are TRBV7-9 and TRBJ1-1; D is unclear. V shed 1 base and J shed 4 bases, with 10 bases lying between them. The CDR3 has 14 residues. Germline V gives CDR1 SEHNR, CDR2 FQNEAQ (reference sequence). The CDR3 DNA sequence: TGTGCCAGCAGCTTAGTGTCCGAGGTCACTGAAGCTTTCTTT. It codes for CASSLVSEVTEAFF. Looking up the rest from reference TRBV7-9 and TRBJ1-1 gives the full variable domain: DTGVSQNPRHKITKRGQNVTFRCDPISEHNRLYWYRQTLGQGPEFLTYFQNEAQLEKSRLLSDRFSAERPKGSFSTLEIQRTEQGDSAMYLCASSLVSEVTEAFFGQGTRLTVV.

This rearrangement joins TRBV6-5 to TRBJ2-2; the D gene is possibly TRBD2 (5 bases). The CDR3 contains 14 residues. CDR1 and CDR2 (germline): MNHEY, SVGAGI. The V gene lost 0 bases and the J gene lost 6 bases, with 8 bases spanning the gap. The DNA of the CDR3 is TGTGCCAGCAGTTACTCGAGAGGGTCCGGGGAGCTGTTTTTT. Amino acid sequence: CASSYSRGSGELFF.

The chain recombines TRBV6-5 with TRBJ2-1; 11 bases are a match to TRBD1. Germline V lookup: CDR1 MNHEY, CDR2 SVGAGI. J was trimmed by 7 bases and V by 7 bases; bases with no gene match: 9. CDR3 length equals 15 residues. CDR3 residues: CASTKGGTGGNEQFF. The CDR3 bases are TGTGCCAGCACCAAAGGGGGGACAGGGGGTAATGAGCAGTTCTTC.